The 24 T cell receptor beta chains listed next were all sequenced from one sample in a study of blood T cell repertoires in COVID-19. Only in-frame clones appear in the TCRdb table, and some are missing; sequencing was by immunoSEQ multiplex PCR. In the table there are a few hundred thousand clones, around 93% of which are singletons. The material sequenced was PBMCs or T cells enriched from blood (not recorded which). The origin of the receptors is a human donor in a cohort exposed to, infected with or recovered from COVID-19 (not recorded which). The donor label of this sample is uncertain.

The chain has TRBV4-3 and TRBJ2-3; 7 bases agree with TRBD2. Germline CDR1 LGHNA, CDR2 YSLEER. The CDR3 extends over 14 amino acids. V was pared by 4 bases and J by 5 bases, with 6 bases of the junction left unmatched. In DNA form, the CDR3 reads TGCGCCAGCAGCCCCCGACTAGCAGTAGATACGCAGTATTTT. Translation: CASSPRLAVDTQYF.

The gene calls are TRBV9 and TRBJ2-6, with 7 bases lining up with TRBD1. The germline gives CDR1 SGDLS, CDR2 YYNGEE. V shed 6 bases, J shed 1 base, and the junction held 7 bases outside the gene matches. The CDR3 sequence is 16 residues long. The CDR3 sequence is CASTRDSHSGANVLTF. As DNA, the CDR3 is TGTGCCAGCACCCGGGACAGCCATTCTGGGGCCAACGTCCTGACTTTC.

The chain joins TRBV27 to TRBJ2-6, with 7 bases that match TRBD1. With V trimmed by 5 bases and J by 3 bases, 13 bases remained unmatched. CDR1 is MNHEY and CDR2 is SMNVEV in the germline V gene (reference sequence). The CDR3 consists of 18 residues. The CDR3 DNA reads TGTGCCAGCAGTCAGACAGGGCCGGTTGGAATTGGGGCCAACGTCCTGACTTTC. Translated, it gives CASSQTGPVGIGANVLTF.

The chain links TRBV5-6 to TRBJ1-1; 11 bases line up with TRBD1. Germline V CDR1 and CDR2: SGHDT, YYEEEE. The CDR3 has 17 residues. V trimming: 3 bases; J trimming: 5 bases; junction bases outside the gene matches: 12. In nucleotides, the CDR3 is TGTGCCAGCAGCTCCAGGACAGGGGGCGCGTTAAGGACTGAAGCTTTCTTT. Amino acid sequence: CASSSRTGGALRTEAFF.

To note about this clone: One junction end does not reproduce the germline sequence, and a read error may be involved. The rearrangement links TRBV27 to TRBJ2-7; perhaps TRBD1 as D (6 bases). This CDR3 spans 13 amino acids. Germline-derived CDR1 and CDR2 are MNHEY and SMNVEV (reference sequence). The CDR3 bases are TGTGCCAGCAGCCCACCAGGGGCCGTCCGGCGGGACTTC. Its protein product is CASSPPGAVRRDF.

The chain uses TRBV4-3 and TRBJ2-5; 10 positions agree with TRBD2. The CDR3 runs to 16 residues. J lost 6 bases, V lost 0 bases, and 7 bases had no gene match. Germline lookup yields CDR1 LGHNA and CDR2 YSLEER. The CDR3 coding sequence is TGCGCCAGCAGCCAAGATCAACTAGCGGGGTGGAAGACCCAGTACTTC. Its protein is CASSQDQLAGWKTQYF.

V and J are TRBV10-3 and TRBJ1-1; maybe TRBD1 (6 bases). In germline, CDR1 is ENHRY, CDR2 SYGVKD. Trimming removed 2 bases at V and 5 bases at J, with 18 bases between. CDR3 length equals 16 residues. This CDR3 reads CAISEPGGRGLTEAFF. The CDR3 coding sequence is TGTGCCATCAGTGAGCCCGGGGGGCGGGGACTTACTGAAGCTTTCTTT.

The J gene is TRBJ1-4, the V gene TRBV11-2; D is uncertain. Germline V gene data show CDR1 as SGHAT and CDR2 as FQNNGV. V was trimmed by 0 bases and J by 4 bases, leaving 6 bases between them. The CDR3 runs to 14 residues. The CDR3 here is CASSLEPGNEKLFF. CDR3 in DNA: TGTGCCAGCAGCTTAGAACCGGGTAATGAAAAACTGTTTTTT.

The rearrangement uses TRBV5-1 and TRBJ2-7; 8 bases fit TRBD1. With 8 bases clipped from V and 4 bases from J, the junction kept 11 bases outside the gene matches. This CDR3 is built from 14 residues. Germline V gene lookup returns CDR1 SGHRS and CDR2 YFSETQ. CDR3 sequence: CASKIGTGRYEQYF. The CDR3 bases are TGCGCCAGTAAGATCGGGACAGGCCGTTACGAGCAGTACTTC.

The V and J genes are TRBV5-1 and TRBJ2-1; D is ambiguous. Germline-derived CDR1 and CDR2 are SGHRS and YFSETQ. Trimming removed 3 bases at V and 0 bases at J, with 10 bases between. The CDR3 extends over 15 amino acids. CDR3 in DNA: TGCGCCAGCAGCTCTCCTACGAGCTCCTACAATGAGCAGTTCTTC. Protein product: CASSSPTSSYNEQFF.

The chain recombines TRBV6-5 with TRBJ1-6, with 7 positions matching TRBD1. V shed 3 bases, J shed 6 bases, and the junction held 8 bases outside the gene matches. CDR1 and CDR2 from the germline V gene are MNHEY and SVGAGI. The CDR3 runs 16 residues. This CDR3 reads CASSYRRGTANSPLHF. The CDR3 DNA reads as TGTGCCAGCAGTTATCGTCGAGGGACAGCTAATTCACCCCTCCACTTT.

J is TRBJ2-5 and V is TRBV12-3 or TRBV12-4; 11 nucleotides agree with TRBD2. CDR3 length equals 13 residues. V gave up 8 bases and J gave up 4 bases; unmatched junction bases: 3. CDR3: CASGLAGGETQYF. The CDR3, as DNA: TGTGCCAGCGGTCTAGCGGGGGGAGAGACCCAGTACTTC.

This sequence joins TRBV6-2 or TRBV6-3 and TRBJ1-5; D is perhaps TRBD1 (5 bases). Germline values: CDR1 MNHEY, CDR2 SVGEGT. The CDR3 runs 17 residues. Trimming shortened V by 6 bases and J by 3 bases, and 21 bases separated the two germline ends. The CDR3 coding sequence is TGTGCCAGCAGCGCGACGCGGGGCCGGATCCTCAATCAGCCCCAGCATTTT. Translating gives CASSATRGRILNQPQHF.

The gene calls are TRBV6-5 and TRBJ1-2; D possibly corresponds to TRBD1 (6 bases). CDR3 length: 13 residues. V lost 11 bases and J 2 bases, leaving 15 bases between the germline ends. The germline V gene encodes CDR1 MNHEY and CDR2 SVGAGI. The CDR3 bases are TGTGCCGGTCGCAGGGGAACGAACTATGGCTACACCTTC. This encodes CAGRRGTNYGYTF.

The rearrangement uses TRBV5-1 and TRBJ1-2; 8 bases match TRBD1. The germline gives CDR1 SGHRS, CDR2 YFSETQ. The CDR3 covers 16 residues. The trim removed 4 bases at V and 7 bases at J, leaving 15 bases unmatched. CDR3 amino acids: CASSPGDRRDPSGYTF. In DNA form, the CDR3 reads TGCGCCAGCAGCCCGGGGGACAGGAGAGACCCGAGTGGCTACACCTTC.

This clone was found once. CDR3 sequence: CASSYSGGSNTEAFF. The DNA of the CDR3 is TGTGCCAGCAGTTATTCAGGGGGATCGAACACTGAAGCTTTCTTT. The chain links TRBV7-2 to TRBJ1-1, with 7 bases identical to TRBD1. Germline values: CDR1 SGHTA, CDR2 FQGNSA. This CDR3 is 15 amino acids long. Trimming took 6 bases from V and 1 from J; bases not matched to a gene: 8.

The chain couples TRBV4-3 to TRBJ2-2; the match to TRBD2 covers 10 bases. CDR1 is LGHNA and CDR2 is YSLEER in the germline V gene. The ends lost 4 bases at V and 3 bases at J; junction bases unmatched: 5. This CDR3 comprises 16 residues. The CDR3: CASSPLAGVHTGELFF. The DNA of the CDR3 is TGCGCCAGCAGCCCCCTAGCGGGGGTTCACACCGGGGAGCTGTTTTTT.

The chain joins TRBV6-5 to TRBJ2-7, with D unresolved. Deletions cut 0 bases from V and 0 bases from J, with 12 bases between. Germline CDR1 and CDR2: MNHEY and SVGAGI. The CDR3 length is 16 residues. The CDR3 spells CASSYSNPVLSYEQYF. CDR3 DNA sequence: TGTGCCAGCAGTTACTCGAATCCGGTTCTCTCCTACGAGCAGTACTTC.

This clone was recorded a few times. This sequence joins TRBV28 and TRBJ1-6; 8 bases are a match to TRBD1. The CDR3 runs to 16 residues. Germline CDR1 is MDHEN and CDR2 is SYDVKM. V lost 5 bases and J lost 8; bases outside the gene matches: 11. The CDR3: CASSPGPTGVYSPLHF. The CDR3, as DNA: TGTGCCAGCAGTCCAGGACCGACAGGGGTCTATTCACCCCTCCACTTT.

The V and J genes are TRBV9 and TRBJ1-3; 9 nucleotides align to TRBD1. The junction had 13 bases not matched to a gene; V was cut back by 3 bases and J by 0 bases. This CDR3 has 19 amino acids. CDR1 is SGDLS and CDR2 is YYNGEE in the germline V gene. Here the CDR3 reads CASSAEGRGQGTSGNTIYF. CDR3 nucleotides: TGTGCCAGCAGCGCCGAAGGTCGGGGACAGGGAACCTCTGGAAACACCATATATTTT.

The chain combines TRBV7-9 with TRBJ2-1; tentatively, D is TRBD1 (6 bases). Trimming took off 5 bases at V and 6 bases at J, with 23 bases between the two ends. Germline assignment: CDR1 SEHNR and CDR2 FQNEAQ (reference sequence). The CDR3 contains 17 residues. This CDR3 reads CASSPHVQGKNLNEQFF. CDR3 bases: TGTGCCAGCAGCCCCCACGTGCAGGGGAAGAACCTCAATGAGCAGTTCTTC.

The chain is built from TRBV7-2 and TRBJ2-2, with 12 bases matching TRBD2. Unmatched junction bases numbered 8, after V lost 5 bases and J lost 4 bases. CDR1 is SGHTA and CDR2 is FQGNSA in the germline V gene. The CDR3 runs to 17 residues. The CDR3 nucleotides are TGTGCCAGCAGCGAACTAGCGGGGGGCCACATCACCGGGGAGCTGTTTTTT. It translates to CASSELAGGHITGELFF.

The V call is TRBV4-1, the J call TRBJ2-4; 16 bases match TRBD2. Germline-derived CDR1 and CDR2 are MGHRA and YSYEKL. The CDR3 length is 18 residues. V lost 4 bases and J lost 1; bases outside the gene matches: 4. Here the CDR3 DNA reads TGCGCCAGCAGCCCGGGACTAGCGGGGGGGCGTGCCAAAAACATTCAGTACTTC. It is translated as CASSPGLAGGRAKNIQYF.

The chain joins TRBV9 to TRBJ1-1; D is perhaps TRBD1 (5 bases). The germline gives CDR1 SGDLS, CDR2 YYNGEE. The CDR3 length is 14 residues. Deletions cut 4 bases from V and 5 bases from J, with 15 bases between. This CDR3 is CASSPTSGWTEAFF. CDR3 nucleotides: TGTGCCAGCAGCCCAACCTCAGGGTGGACTGAAGCTTTCTTT.